This T cell receptor beta chain was documented in a study of T cell repertoires in cytomegalovirus infection. Study-level information: Both a matching HLA type and CMV infection were indicated by public TCR beta signatures.

This CDR3 comprises 15 residues. The V gene's germline CDR1 is LNHNV and CDR2 YYDKDF (reference sequence). Trimming stripped 5 bases from V and 4 bases from J, with 17 bases between. One entry per CDR3 protein, called by TCRdb with MiXCR from the reads. The sample yields 350,000 to 550,000 distinct CDR3 sequences, about a third seen once. This clonotype was detected a few times. Its antigen is not identified. Whole-study results and caveats: Summed frequency of shared TCR beta families picked out CMV carriers who also had the relevant HLA. The ex vivo response was dominated by HLA-C-restricted CMV-specific TCR beta clonotypes.

Input material: PBMCs. V usage is TRBV15 and J usage is TRBJ2-5, with D perhaps matching TRBD2 (5 bases). The clonotype comes from a human donor in good health (CMV status not recorded). Some clones in this sample may be carry-over from other donors' samples. The CDR3 coding sequence is TGTGCCACCAGCCCATCCCCGGGATCAGGAGAGACCCAGTACTTC. Translated, it gives CATSPSPGSGETQYF.